The rows below give T cell receptor beta chains drawn from one sample of a study of T cell responses to AZD1222 COVID-19 vaccine. Clones were read by immunoSEQ multiplex PCR, and TCRdb kept only the in-frame ones, dropping some. The sample yields under 95,000 clones, about 86% seen once. Source: peripheral blood, taken on day 0 of AZD1222 vaccination. These receptors were obtained from an adult in good health. The CDR3 runs from the conserved cysteine through the conserved F or W. D genes are given only for firm matches. Some rows have no size entry. The others give once, few or many, or a class for an expanded clone.

TRBV12-5	15	TRBD1	NA	TRBJ1-5	CASGRGDSSNQPQHF	TGTGCTAGTGGTAGGGGGGACAGTAGCAATCAGCCCCAGCATTTT
TRBV19	12	NA	NA	TRBJ1-2	CASSPSGYGYTF	TGTGCCAGTAGCCCCTCGGGGTATGGCTACACCTTC
TRBV10-3	17	TRBD1	NA	TRBJ2-3	CAISNSHRGSSTDTQCF	TGTGCCATCAGTAACAGCCACAGGGGGTCCAGCACAGATACGCAGTGTTTT
TRBV2	14	NA	NA	TRBJ1-5	CATATALSNQPQHF	TGTGCCACCGCGACTGCGCTTAGCAATCAGCCCCAGCATTTT
TRBV7-9	15	TRBD2	once	TRBJ2-7	CASSPRGTSGYEQYF	TGTGCCAGCAGCCCCCGGGGGACTAGCGGCTACGAGCAGTACTTC
TRBV19	13	NA	once	TRBJ1-5	CASSSRGNQPQHF	TGTGCCAGTAGTAGCAGGGGTAATCAGCCCCAGCATTTT
TRBV10-1	14	NA	NA	TRBJ1-4	CASSESGLSEKLFF	TGCGCCAGCAGTGAGTCGGGATTGAGTGAAAAACTGTTTTTT
TRBV3-1/TRBV3-2	16	TRBD1	NA	TRBJ1-5	CASSHSDRGGNQPQHF	TGTGCCAGCAGCCATTCCGACAGGGGCGGCAATCAGCCCCAGCATTTT
TRBV4-2	17	NA	once	TRBJ2-3	CASSQVSSGTATDTQYF	TGTGCCAGCAGCCAAGTTAGTTCTGGGACTGCCACAGATACGCAGTATTTT
TRBV6-2/TRBV6-3	16	TRBD2	once	TRBJ2-1	CASSRLAGVGYNEQFF	TGTGCCAGCAGCCGGTTAGCGGGAGTTGGCTACAATGAGCAGTTCTTC
TRBV7-7	15	TRBD2	NA	TRBJ2-3	CASSSGLAGVDTQYF	TGTGCCAGCAGCTCGGGACTAGCGGGGGTAGATACGCAGTATTTT
TRBV28	15	TRBD1	few	TRBJ2-3	CASSSGQGETDTQYF	TGTGCCAGCAGTTCCGGACAGGGCGAAACAGATACGCAGTATTTT
TRBV28	12	NA	NA	TRBJ1-5	CASDITNQPQHF	TGTGCCAGCGACATAACCAATCAGCCCCAGCATTTT
TRBV19	13	TRBD1	NA	TRBJ1-5	CASSRTGDQPQHF	TGTGCCAGTAGTCGGACAGGGGATCAGCCCCAGCATTTT
TRBV9	15	NA	few	TRBJ2-7	CASSVRDSNYYEQYF	TGTGCCAGCAGCGTCCGGGACTCAAATTACTACGAGCAGTACTTC
TRBV5-8	14	NA	NA	TRBJ1-1	CASSVGGGNTEAFF	TGTGCCAGCAGCGTCGGTGGGGGGAACACTGAAGCTTTCTTT
TRBV7-2	15	NA	NA	TRBJ2-7	CASSLANGDTYEQYF	TGTGCCAGCAGCTTAGCGAACGGGGACACCTACGAGCAGTACTTC
TRBV12-3/TRBV12-4	13	NA	NA	TRBJ1-2	CASSLSQGNGYTF	TGTGCCAGCAGTCTAAGTCAGGGGAATGGCTACACCTTC
TRBV7-8	14	NA	NA	TRBJ1-4	CASRLVGSNEKLFF	TGTGCCAGCAGGCTAGTAGGATCTAATGAAAAACTGTTTTTT
TRBV21-1	18	NA	NA	TRBJ1-5	CASETPQGVWYLDQPQHF	TGTGCCAGCGAGACCCCTCAAGGAGTTTGGTATCTCGATCAGCCCCAGCATTTT
TRBV6-5	14	NA	NA	TRBJ2-7	CASSYSTLTYEQYF	TGTGCCAGCAGTTACTCGACCCTTACCTACGAGCAGTACTTC
TRBV5-4	17	TRBD2	NA	TRBJ2-4	CASSLGLAGGLGNIQYF	TGTGCCAGCAGCTTGGGACTAGCGGGAGGGCTCGGAAACATTCAGTACTTC
TRBV12-3/TRBV12-4	12	NA	NA	TRBJ1-5	CASSGEEGPQHF	TGTGCCAGCAGCGGGGAGGAGGGACCCCAGCATTTT
TRBV10-3	13	NA	NA	TRBJ1-1	CAISGGGDTEAFF	TGTGCCATCAGTGGGGGGGGTGACACTGAAGCTTTCTTT
TRBV18	16	NA	few	TRBJ2-7	CASSPLGAGSSYEQYF	TGTGCCAGCTCACCATTGGGGGCAGGGAGCTCCTACGAGCAGTACTTC
TRBV6-5	15	TRBD1	few	TRBJ2-5	CASTRTGGRQETQYF	TGTGCCAGCACCCGGACAGGGGGCCGCCAAGAGACCCAGTACTTC
TRBV10-1	15	TRBD1	NA	TRBJ2-5	CASSGAGTGQETQYF	TGCGCCAGCAGTGGTGCCGGGACAGGCCAAGAGACCCAGTACTTC
TRBV5-1	14	TRBD2	NA	TRBJ2-7	CASRTGLAYTEQYF	TGCGCCAGCAGAACGGGACTAGCTTATACCGAGCAGTACTTC
TRBV7-2	16	TRBD1	NA	TRBJ1-5	CASSLVLGTGDQPQHF	TGTGCCAGCAGCTTAGTCCTTGGGACAGGGGATCAGCCCCAGCATTTT
TRBV7-3	16	NA	NA	TRBJ2-5	CASSPQSGSRSETQYF	TGTGCCAGCAGCCCGCAGTCCGGGTCGAGGTCGGAGACCCAGTACTTC
TRBV4-2	14	NA	NA	TRBJ1-1	CASSSIQEGEEAFF	TGTGCCAGCAGCTCAATACAGGAGGGAGAAGAAGCTTTCTTT
TRBV7-2	13	NA	NA	TRBJ2-5	CASSLVWQETQYF	TGTGCCAGCAGCTTAGTCTGGCAGGAGACCCAGTACTTC
TRBV19	17	NA	NA	TRBJ1-3	CASSMARGFRTGNTIYF	TGTGCCAGTAGTATGGCTAGGGGGTTTCGGACTGGAAACACCATATATTTT
TRBV19	16	NA	NA	TRBJ1-3	CASSTTATGPGNTIYF	TGTGCCAGTAGTACCACGGCGACAGGTCCAGGAAACACCATATATTTT
TRBV3-1/TRBV3-2	18	NA	NA	TRBJ2-6	CASSQVRPLSAGANVLTF	TGTGCCAGCAGCCAAGTAAGGCCGCTGAGCGCTGGGGCCAACGTCCTGACTTTC
TRBV6-4	12	NA	NA	TRBJ1-1	CASISAEAEAFF	TGTGCCAGCATATCAGCGGAGGCTGAAGCTTTCTTT
TRBV7-7	16	TRBD2	NA	TRBJ2-1	CASSFLAGASYNEQFF	TGTGCCAGCAGCTTTCTAGCGGGGGCCTCCTACAATGAGCAGTTCTTC
TRBV19	14	NA	NA	TRBJ1-1	CASTGTGASTEAFF	TGTGCCAGTACTGGAACGGGGGCGAGCACTGAAGCTTTCTTT
TRBV4-1	15	NA	NA	TRBJ2-7	CASSLLGGSWDEQYF	TGCGCCAGCAGCCTCCTTGGCGGTAGCTGGGACGAGCAGTACTTC
TRBV2	14	NA	NA	TRBJ1-2	CASRGEGALYGYTF	TGTGCCAGCAGGGGGGAGGGCGCCCTCTATGGCTACACCTTC
TRBV15	16	TRBD2	few	TRBJ2-2	CATSRDIAGDAGELFF	TGTGCCACCAGCAGAGACATAGCGGGAGATGCCGGGGAGCTGTTTTTT
TRBV5-1	14	NA	NA	TRBJ1-4	CASSSGQLNEKLFF	TGCGCCAGCAGCTCCGGACAGCTTAATGAAAAACTGTTTTTT
TRBV9	14	NA	NA	TRBJ1-4	CASSVEQNNEKLFF	TGTGCCAGCAGCGTAGAACAGAATAATGAAAAACTGTTTTTT
TRBV30	15	TRBD1	NA	TRBJ1-2	CAWNRDRRSNYGYTF	TGTGCCTGGAACAGGGACAGGCGCTCTAACTATGGCTACACCTTC
TRBV10-1	14	NA	NA	TRBJ2-3	CASSGASFTDTQYF	TGCGCCAGCAGTGGAGCTAGCTTCACAGATACGCAGTATTTT